These 19 T cell receptor beta chains were all obtained from the same sample, sequenced in a study of blood T cell repertoires in COVID-19. The method was immunoSEQ multiplex PCR; TCRdb's version includes in-frame clones alone and lacks a portion of them. This sample has about 31,000 clones, with around 92% found just once. The sample comprised peripheral blood. The receptors here all came from a woman between 40 and 55 years old with active or convalescent COVID-19.

The V and J genes are TRBV15 and TRBJ1-4; D not certain. Trimming removed 0 bases from V and 4 bases from J, with 6 bases in between. Germline V CDR1 and CDR2: LNHNV, YYDKDF (reference sequence). CDR3 length equals 14 residues. DNA for the CDR3: TGTGCCACCAGCAGAGATAATAGTAATGAAAAACTGTTTTTT. This translates into CATSRDNSNEKLFF.

V and J are TRBV7-3 and TRBJ2-3, with TRBD2 matching over 14 bases. CDR1 and CDR2 (germline): SGHTA, FQGTGA. CDR3 length: 17 residues. V lost 2 bases, J lost 4 bases, and 5 bases stayed unmatched. CDR3 DNA sequence: TGTGCCAGCAGCTTAGGGACTAGCGGGAGCCTCCCAGATACGCAGTATTTT. As protein: CASSLGTSGSLPDTQYF.

The V call is TRBV18, the J call TRBJ2-2; D is unclear. V lost 3 bases to trimming and J lost 4 bases, with 12 bases between them. The CDR3 covers 15 residues. CDR1 is KGHSH, CDR2 LQKENI, per germline. CDR3 sequence (DNA): TGTGCCAGCTCACCGGTTCCGAGCCCCACCGGGGAGCTGTTTTTT. Translated, it gives CASSPVPSPTGELFF.

The chain recombines TRBV7-9 with TRBJ1-1; D is ambiguous. The CDR3 is made up of 15 amino acids. Germline values: CDR1 SEHNR, CDR2 FQNEAQ (reference sequence). Trimming removed 5 bases from V and 0 bases from J, with 13 bases in between. In nucleotides, the CDR3 is TGTGCCAGCAGCGAGGGTGGCCCCATGAACACTGAAGCTTTCTTT. It translates to CASSEGGPMNTEAFF.

There are a few counts of this clone. The rearrangement uses TRBV27 and TRBJ1-1, with D perhaps matching TRBD1 (5 bases). The CDR3 runs 14 residues. Per the germline V gene, CDR1 is MNHEY and CDR2 is SMNVEV (reference sequence). The V end was cut by 7 bases, the J end by 0 bases, with 12 bases between. CDR3 residues: CASIWRGMNTEAFF. The CDR3 nucleotides read TGTGCCAGCATCTGGCGGGGGATGAACACTGAAGCTTTCTTT.

The chain joins TRBV6-6 to TRBJ1-2, with no clear D. There are 12 residues in the CDR3. Per the germline V gene, CDR1 is MNHNY and CDR2 is SVGAGI (reference sequence). The V end was cut by 8 bases, the J end by 4 bases, with 11 bases between. The CDR3 protein is CASQEQPYGYTF. In DNA, the CDR3 is TGTGCCAGCCAGGAACAGCCCTATGGCTACACCTTC.

The gene calls are TRBV30 and TRBJ2-7, with D perhaps matching TRBD2 (5 bases). The V end was cut by 2 bases, the J end by 3 bases, with 11 bases between. The length of the CDR3 is 13 residues. Germline V CDR1 and CDR2: GTSNPN, SVGIG (reference sequence). The CDR3 DNA follows: TGTGCCTGGAGTTCCGGGAATCTCTACGAGCAGTACTTC. Its protein is CAWSSGNLYEQYF.

The chain has TRBV9 and TRBJ1-6; unclear D gene. This CDR3 comprises 13 residues. Germline CDR1 SGDLS, CDR2 YYNGEE. V lost 4 bases and J lost 11, with 13 bases in between. DNA for the CDR3: TGTGCCAGCAGCCCCTCCCCGTCGGCACCCCTCCACTTT. Its translation is CASSPSPSAPLHF.

The CDR3 protein is CASSYGTAMNSPLHF. In DNA form, the CDR3 reads TGTGCCAGCAGTTACGGCACAGCTATGAATTCACCCCTCCACTTT. The chain combines TRBV6-5 with TRBJ1-6; D gene uncertain. The V and J ends lost 2 bases and 7 bases respectively, with 12 bases between them. The germline CDR1 and CDR2 sequences are MNHEY and SVGAGI. This CDR3 is built from 15 residues.

The V and J genes are TRBV2 and TRBJ2-2; TRBD1 matches at 9 bases. The CDR3 extends over 15 amino acids. Germline lookup yields CDR1 SNHLY and CDR2 FYNNEI. V trimming: 6 bases; J trimming: 5 bases; junction bases outside the gene matches: 7. The CDR3 nucleotides are TGTGCCAGCAGCACAGGGGGCGCAGGGACCGGGGAGCTGTTTTTT. Encoded protein: CASSTGGAGTGELFF.

The rearrangement links TRBV4-3 to TRBJ1-6; 7 bases fit TRBD1. There are 13 residues in the CDR3. Germline trimming cut 8 bases from V and 10 bases from J; bases unmatched to any gene: 8. Germline V gene lookup returns CDR1 LGHNA and CDR2 YSLEER. The CDR3 region has the DNA TGCGCCAGCGCTGACAGGGTGGGCTCACCCCTCCACTTT. It codes for CASADRVGSPLHF.

V and J are TRBV15 and TRBJ2-1, with 12 bases identical to TRBD2. The V gene end was trimmed by 5 bases and the J gene end by 0 bases; junction bases not matched to a gene: 8. The CDR3 covers 18 residues. Germline loops: CDR1 LNHNV, CDR2 YYDKDF (reference sequence). As DNA, the CDR3 is TGTGCCACCAGCGGTAGACTAGCGGGAGAGGGCTCCTACAATGAGCAGTTCTTC. Protein product: CATSGRLAGEGSYNEQFF.

The chain combines TRBV15 with TRBJ1-5, with TRBD1 matching 8 bases. Germline V gene data show CDR1 as LNHNV and CDR2 as YYDKDF (reference sequence). V was clipped by 3 bases and J by 2 bases; unmatched bases: 12. This CDR3 has 18 amino acids. The CDR3, as DNA: TGTGCCACCAGCAGGCTCCGGACAGGGCCCTTACGCAATCAGCCCCAGCATTTT. Protein product: CATSRLRTGPLRNQPQHF.

The rearrangement joins TRBV30 to TRBJ2-7; 13 bases line up with TRBD2. The length of the CDR3 is 12 residues. The germline V gene has CDR1 GTSNPN and CDR2 SVGIG (reference sequence). V was clipped by 7 bases and J by 6 bases; unmatched bases: 3. DNA of the CDR3: TGTGCCTCAGGACTAGCGGGGGCCGAGCAGTACTTC. Protein product: CASGLAGAEQYF.

The rearrangement links TRBV6-4 to TRBJ1-2; TRBD1 matches 9 bases. The J segment lost 4 bases and the V segment lost 7 bases, leaving 10 bases of the junction unmatched. CDR1 MRHNA and CDR2 SNTAGT come from the germline V gene. This CDR3 region has 15 residues. The DNA for the CDR3 is TGTGCCAGCAACCCGGGACAGGGACACGGCTATGGCTACACCTTC. Translating it yields CASNPGQGHGYGYTF.

This chain joins TRBV7-2 and TRBJ2-5; tentatively, D is TRBD1 (6 bases). The germline gives CDR1 SGHTA, CDR2 FQGNSA. The CDR3 consists of 15 residues. V lost 1 base to trimming and J lost 9 bases, with 18 bases between them. The CDR3 region has the DNA TGTGCCAGCAGCTTAGATTCAGGGGCCCTTACGGCCCAGTACTTC. It is translated as CASSLDSGALTAQYF.

This chain connects TRBV2 to TRBJ1-5; no definite D call. This CDR3 comprises 14 residues. Trimming took off 5 bases at V and 1 base at J, with 9 bases between the two ends. Per the germline V gene, CDR1 is SNHLY and CDR2 is FYNNEI. DNA of the CDR3: TGTGCCAGCAGTTATGACGGGAGCAATCAGCCCCAGCATTTT. Its protein is CASSYDGSNQPQHF.

The rearrangement links TRBV5-6 to TRBJ2-7; a weak D match, TRBD1 (5 bases). Germline CDR1 reads SGHDT; CDR2 reads YYEEEE. The V and J ends lost 4 bases and 5 bases respectively, with 19 bases between them. This CDR3 is 15 amino acids long. The CDR3 nucleotides are TGTGCCAGCAGCCCCATACGGGTGGGGCCCCACGAGCAGTACTTC. It encodes CASSPIRVGPHEQYF.

This sequence joins TRBV7-2 and TRBJ2-3, with 13 bases that match TRBD2. Germline values: CDR1 SGHTA, CDR2 FQGNSA. The CDR3 sequence is 18 residues long. With V trimmed by 1 base and J by 6 bases, 10 bases remained unmatched. CDR3 protein: CASSLEFTSGGATDTQYF. The CDR3 DNA reads as TGTGCCAGCAGCTTAGAATTCACTAGCGGGGGGGCAACCGATACGCAGTATTTT.